The present entry profiles one TCR beta chain with its context. The sample originates from a study of blood T cell repertoires in COVID-19. V lost 5 bases and J lost 5; bases outside the gene matches: 9. Germline assignment: CDR1 MNHEY and CDR2 SMNVEV (reference sequence). CDR3 length: 15 residues. As processed by the authors: Counts of nucleated cells, estimated from reference gene primer amplification, were obtained. Sequenced by immunoSEQ multiplex PCR; TCRdb stores in-frame clones only, minus some. The V and J calls and clone size come from that table; D and trimming were worked out from the DNA. Counted here are some 350,000 clones, around 89% occurring once; the ten biggest clones make up roughly 1%.

Material: PBMCs or T cells enriched from blood (not recorded which). The chain uses TRBV27 and TRBJ1-1; 9 bases are shared with TRBD1. The clonotype originates from a man between 18 and 35 years old who had recovered from COVID-19. CDR3 protein: CASSPGTGLGTEAFF. CDR3 nucleotides: TGTGCCAGCAGTCCGGGGACAGGGCTGGGGACTGAAGCTTTCTTT.